This TCR beta chain was sequenced during a study of shared clonotypes between healthy human individuals. In the original processing: In the immunoSEQ data, sequences were junction-only and lacked quality scores, so filtering differed. TCRdb keeps only in-frame clones here, not all; method: immunoSEQ multiplex PCR. V and J calls and clone size are those listed in that table; D and trimming were worked out from the DNA. The data show about 2 million clones, 85% to 95% seen once. Regarding the study as a whole: Clonotype sharing among donors was thought likely to change with sequencing depth. Naive CD4 clonotype sharing across four donors was approximately 5%. Non-shared clonotypes displayed generation probabilities falling below those of clonotypes present in all four donors.

Only one count was recorded for this clone. The antigen is undetermined. There are 15 residues in the CDR3. CDR1 SEHNR and CDR2 FQNEAQ come from the germline V gene (reference sequence). Between the trimmed V and J ends, which lost 4 bases and 4 bases, there was a span of 15 bases. The sequencing sample was made of naive CD4+ T cells sorted from blood. As to subset: CD45RA+ positively selected. The genes are TRBV7-9 and TRBJ2-3; D remains ambiguous. This TCR was recovered from a man aged 18 to 30 in good health. In nucleotides, the CDR3 is TGTGCCAGCAGCTCCCTGGGCCCCGCGCCAGATACGCAGTATTTT. Its protein is CASSSLGPAPDTQYF.